Presented here are 12 T cell receptor beta chains from one specimen sequenced in a study of molecular identifiers for immune sequencing clone quantification (dated by TCRdb to about 2018). Library generation was performed with PCR. TCRdb shows the sequencer as Illumina HiSeq 4000. The public reads were quality trimmed at Q25 with fastp and then assembled into clones with MiXCR by TCRdb, keeping productive beta chains. Identical CDR3 protein sequences are pooled into one entry, listed with their most common genes and DNA. The table for this sample lists 60,000 to 80,000 distinct CDR3 sequences; about 18% of them were counted only once. The ten most abundant clones make up 1.5% to 1.7% of the sample. The specimen was naive CD8+ T cells from blood, with Jurkat cell RNA spiked in. According to the study, the label for this sample's cell subset or site signals: FACS-sorted CD8+CD4-CCR7+CD45RA+ naive T cells. These receptors were taken from a human donor in good health. Some libraries in this study had Jurkat cell RNA spiked in.

This clonotype was observed many times. V is TRBV25-1 and J is TRBJ1-2; 9 bases fit TRBD1. The CDR3 covers 11 residues. Unmatched junction bases numbered 0, after V lost 5 bases and J lost 8 bases. The V gene's germline CDR1 is MGHDK and CDR2 SYGVNS. The DNA of the CDR3 is TGTGCCAGCAGTACAGGGGGCGGCTACACCTTC. Translation: CASSTGGGYTF.

Details on this clonotype: This may arise from a read error, as a much more abundant clone is one base away. The chain couples TRBV9 to TRBJ1-3; 9 bases are shared with TRBD1. Germline V CDR1 and CDR2: SGDLS, YYNGEE. The CDR3 has 20 residues. CDR3 sequence: CASSESRDRALFSPGNTMYF. CDR3 nucleotide sequence: TGTGCCAGCAGCGAGAGCCGGGACAGGGCCCTCTTTTCCCCCGGAAACACCATGTATTTT.

This clonotype was picked up many times. This chain joins TRBV29-1 and TRBJ2-7, with 7 bases fitting TRBD2. J was trimmed by 2 bases and V by 3 bases; bases with no gene match: 10. The CDR3 extends over 15 amino acids. The germline CDR1 and CDR2 sequences are SQVTM and ANQGSEA. The CDR3 reads CSVEVVGTTPYEQYF. The CDR3 DNA is TGCAGCGTTGAGGTTGTTGGGACTACCCCCTACGAGCAGTACTTC.

The chain joins TRBV2 to TRBJ2-5; TRBD1 might be the D (6 bases). The CDR3 spans 16 residues. Trimming took 8 bases from V and 0 from J, leaving 19 bases between them. CDR1 SNHLY and CDR2 FYNNEI come from the germline V gene. The chain's CDR3 is CASSLRDTRYQETQYF. The CDR3 DNA sequence: TGTGCCAGCTCCCTCCGGGACACCAGGTACCAAGAGACCCAGTACTTC.

Of note for this clonotype: A much larger clone lies a single base off, so this may be a read error. V and J are TRBV7-9 and TRBJ2-7; D uncertain. The CDR3 consists of 13 residues. Germline loops: CDR1 SEHNR, CDR2 FQNEAQ (reference sequence). V lost 5 bases, J lost 2 bases, and 10 bases lay in between. CDR3 amino acids: CASSPGETYEQYF. The CDR3 DNA reads TGTGCCAGCAGCCCCGGCGAGACCTACGAGCAGTACTTC.

In its sample, this clonotype was seen many times. The rearrangement links TRBV29-1 to TRBJ2-7; the match to TRBD2 covers 10 bases. CDR3 size: 15 residues. J gave up 1 base and V 0 bases, and 3 bases lay outside the gene matches. The germline gives CDR1 SQVTM, CDR2 ANQGSEA. CDR3 residues: CSVEDRAGGSYEQYF. CDR3 coding DNA: TGCAGCGTTGAAGACCGAGCGGGAGGGTCCTACGAGCAGTACTTC.

This clonotype was found once. This could be a read error, since a much larger clone is one nucleotide away. The chain is built from TRBV9 and TRBJ2-3; D is undetermined. V dropped 6 bases and J dropped 4 bases, with 9 bases sitting between them. Germline-derived CDR1 and CDR2 are SGDLS and YYNGEE. CDR3 length equals 12 residues. The CDR3 nucleotides read TGTGCCAGCACCACGGACCCAGATACGCAGTATTTT. Translated: CASTTDPDTQYF.

In regard to this clonotype: Sequence at one end of the junction differs from germline and may be a read error. The CDR3 region has the DNA TGTGCCAGCAGTTTCGAGACCCCAGGGAGTCGATACGGGCAGTACTTC. The encoded protein is CASSFETPGSRYGQYF. The rearrangement joins TRBV27 to TRBJ2-7; tentatively, D is TRBD1 or TRBD2 (5 bases each). Germline-derived CDR1 and CDR2 are MNHEY and SMNVEV (reference sequence). This CDR3 is 16 amino acids long.

Many counts were recorded for this clonotype. This chain connects TRBV5-5 to TRBJ2-7; D ambiguous. This CDR3 is built from 15 residues. The V gene lost 2 bases and the J gene lost 3 bases, with 15 bases spanning the gap. From germline, CDR1 is SGHKS and CDR2 YYEKEE (reference sequence). The CDR3 DNA is TGTGCCAGCAGCTTTGGCGGCCGAGAGGTCTACGAGCAGTACTTC. Protein product: CASSFGGREVYEQYF.

With respect to this clonotype: A much larger clone lies one base from this, so it may be a read error. The CDR3 DNA sequence: TGTGCTAGTGGTTTGTTGGGGACCCACGAGCAGTACTTC. This gives the protein CASGLLGTHEQYF. The rearrangement links TRBV12-5 to TRBJ2-7, with D tentatively TRBD1 or TRBD2 (5 bases each). The germline CDR1 and CDR2 sequences are LGHNT and FRNRAP. Trimming took off 2 bases at V and 5 bases at J, with 10 bases between the two ends. The CDR3 sequence is 13 residues long.

This clonotype was seen many times. The rearrangement joins TRBV29-1 to TRBJ2-1; D gene uncertain. CDR1 SQVTM and CDR2 ANQGSEA come from the germline V gene. The CDR3 consists of 11 residues. Trimming pared 7 bases from V and 5 bases from J, leaving 9 bases between. The CDR3: CSALPNNEQFF. In DNA form, the CDR3 reads TGCAGCGCTCTACCAAACAATGAGCAGTTCTTC.

The table lists this clonotype with many counts. The chain combines TRBV2 with TRBJ1-1; 9 bases are shared with TRBD1. The CDR3 is 13 amino acids. Germline V gene sequence: CDR1 SNHLY, CDR2 FYNNEI. The V segment lost 9 bases and the J segment 5 bases; nucleotides outside the gene matches: 7. The CDR3, as DNA: TGTGCCAGAGGGGGACAGGGAGGGACTGAAGCTTTCTTT. This codes for CARGGQGGTEAFF.